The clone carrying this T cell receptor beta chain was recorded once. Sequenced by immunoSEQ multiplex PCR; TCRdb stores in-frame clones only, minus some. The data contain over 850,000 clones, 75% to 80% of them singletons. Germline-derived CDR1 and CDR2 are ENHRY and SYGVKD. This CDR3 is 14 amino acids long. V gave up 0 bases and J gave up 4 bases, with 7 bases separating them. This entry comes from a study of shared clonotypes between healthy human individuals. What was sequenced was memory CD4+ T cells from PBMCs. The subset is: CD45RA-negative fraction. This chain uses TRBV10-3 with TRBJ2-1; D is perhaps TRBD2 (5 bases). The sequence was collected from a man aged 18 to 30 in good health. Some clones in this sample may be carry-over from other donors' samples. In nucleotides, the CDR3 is TGTGCCATCAGTGAGTCAGCGGCTTACAATGAGCAGTTCTTC. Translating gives CAISESAAYNEQFF.